The 5 T cell receptor beta chains presented below share a single source sample, sequenced in a study of T cells after yellow fever vaccination. A single record per CDR3 protein comes from TCRdb applying MiXCR to the 5' RACE reads. The table has roughly 310,000 distinct CDR3 sequences, around 3.9% seen once. This sample comprised PBMCs, obtained on the day of the yellow fever booster vaccination. The source is a man between 18 and 29 years old who received the YFV17D yellow fever vaccine.

V is TRBV7-2 and J is TRBJ2-1; 12 bases align to TRBD2. Germline V gives CDR1 SGHTA, CDR2 FQGNSA. V gave up 5 bases and J gave up 0 bases; unmatched junction bases: 23. CDR3 length equals 23 residues. The CDR3 protein is CASSGDTGLAGDFLRGSYNEQFF. CDR3 in DNA: TGTGCCAGCAGCGGCGACACGGGACTAGCGGGCGACTTCCTTCGGGGCTCCTACAATGAGCAGTTCTTC. Complete variable domain (other parts from reference TRBV7-2 and TRBJ2-1): GAGVSQSPSNKVTEKGKDVELRCDPISGHTALYWYRQSLGQGLEFLIYFQGNSAPDKSGLPSDRFSAERTGGSVSTLTIQRTQQEDSAVYLCASSGDTGLAGDFLRGSYNEQFFGPGTRLTVL.

This clonotype was seen repeatedly, ten times or more. The genes are TRBV18 and TRBJ2-1; no reliable D call. V gave up 2 bases and J gave up 6 bases, with 5 bases separating them. The germline V gene has CDR1 KGHSH and CDR2 LQKENI. The CDR3 contains 12 residues. The CDR3 DNA reads TGTGCCAGCTCACCAATGGGCAATGAGCAGTTCTTC. Its protein product is CASSPMGNEQFF.

This clonotype has a count of ten or more. The genes are TRBV5-1 and TRBJ1-3, with D maybe TRBD1 (5 bases). Germline-derived CDR1 and CDR2 are SGHRS and YFSETQ. The CDR3 is 14 residues long. V lost 4 bases and J 2 bases, leaving 10 bases between the germline ends. The CDR3 is CASSRGEPGNTIYF. The CDR3 coding sequence is TGCGCCAGCAGCCGAGGGGAGCCTGGAAACACCATATATTTT.

The chain couples TRBV14 to TRBJ2-7, with 8 positions matching TRBD2. The CDR3 sequence is 16 residues long. With V trimmed by 5 bases and J by 4 bases, 13 bases remained unmatched. Germline CDR1 is SGHDN and CDR2 is FVKESK. The CDR3 coding sequence is TGTGCCAGCAGCGATCGGAGGTCGAGCGGGGGTTACGAGCAGTACTTC. Residues: CASSDRRSSGGYEQYF. The variable domain in full, with the rest retrieved from reference TRBV14 and TRBJ2-7, is EAGVTQFPSHSVIEKGQTVTLRCDPISGHDNLYWYRRVMGKEIKFLLHFVKESKQDESGMPNNRFLAERTGGTYSTLKVQPAELEDSGVYFCASSDRRSSGGYEQYFGPGTRLTVT.

At least ten counts were recorded for this clonotype. V is TRBV5-1 and J is TRBJ1-6; 7 bases match TRBD1. The V gene end was trimmed by 4 bases and the J gene end by 7 bases; junction bases not matched to a gene: 8. The CDR3 is made up of 15 amino acids. The germline V gene has CDR1 SGHRS and CDR2 YFSETQ. CDR3 region: CASSLAPGGNSPLHF. The CDR3 nucleotides are TGCGCCAGCAGCCTAGCACCAGGGGGGAATTCACCCCTCCACTTT.